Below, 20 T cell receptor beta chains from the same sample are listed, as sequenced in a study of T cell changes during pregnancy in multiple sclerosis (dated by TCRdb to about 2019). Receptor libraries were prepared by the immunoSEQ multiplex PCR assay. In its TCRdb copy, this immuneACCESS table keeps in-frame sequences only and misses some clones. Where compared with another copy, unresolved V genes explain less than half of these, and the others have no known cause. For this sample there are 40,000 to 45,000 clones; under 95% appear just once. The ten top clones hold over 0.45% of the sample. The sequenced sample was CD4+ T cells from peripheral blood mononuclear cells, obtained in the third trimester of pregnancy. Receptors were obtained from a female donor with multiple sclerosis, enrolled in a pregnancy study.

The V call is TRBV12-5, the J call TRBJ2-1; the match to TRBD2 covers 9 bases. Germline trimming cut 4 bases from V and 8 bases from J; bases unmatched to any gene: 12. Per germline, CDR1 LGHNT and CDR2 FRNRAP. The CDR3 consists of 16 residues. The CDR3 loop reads CASGYHQGGRAYEQFF. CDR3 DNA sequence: TGTGCTAGTGGTTACCACCAGGGCGGGAGGGCCTATGAGCAGTTCTTC.

The CDR3 coding sequence is TGTGCCAGCAGCTTAACTCCTTCAGGTCCCTACGAGCAGTACTTC. Its translation: CASSLTPSGPYEQYF. The chain combines TRBV7-3 with TRBJ2-7; D gene ambiguous. The ends were cut back, 0 bases at V and 2 bases at J, with 11 bases in the middle. There are 15 residues in the CDR3. CDR1 is SGHTA, CDR2 FQGTGA, per germline.

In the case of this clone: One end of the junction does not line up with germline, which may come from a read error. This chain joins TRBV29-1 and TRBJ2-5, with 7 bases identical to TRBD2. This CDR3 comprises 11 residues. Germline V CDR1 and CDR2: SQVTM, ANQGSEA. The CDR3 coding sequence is TGCGGAGTGACTAGCCAACAGACCCAGTACTTC. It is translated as CGVTSQQTQYF.

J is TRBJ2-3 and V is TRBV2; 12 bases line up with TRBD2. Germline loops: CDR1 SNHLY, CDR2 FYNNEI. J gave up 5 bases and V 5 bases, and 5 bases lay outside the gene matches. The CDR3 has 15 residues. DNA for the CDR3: TGTGCCAGCAGTAAATGGGGACTAGCGGGAGATACGCAGTATTTT. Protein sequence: CASSKWGLAGDTQYF.

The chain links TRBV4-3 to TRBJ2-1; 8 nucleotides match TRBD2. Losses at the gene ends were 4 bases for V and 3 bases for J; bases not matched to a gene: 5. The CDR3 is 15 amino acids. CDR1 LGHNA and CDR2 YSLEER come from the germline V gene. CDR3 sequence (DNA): TGCGCCAGCAGCCGGGCTAGCGGGTTCTACAATGAGCAGTTCTTC. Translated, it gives CASSRASGFYNEQFF.

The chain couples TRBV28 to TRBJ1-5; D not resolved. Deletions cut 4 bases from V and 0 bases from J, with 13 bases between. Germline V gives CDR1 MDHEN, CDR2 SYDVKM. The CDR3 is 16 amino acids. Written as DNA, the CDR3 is TGTGCCAGCAGTTCCCCGGGAACCGGTAGCAATCAGCCCCAGCATTTT. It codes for CASSSPGTGSNQPQHF.

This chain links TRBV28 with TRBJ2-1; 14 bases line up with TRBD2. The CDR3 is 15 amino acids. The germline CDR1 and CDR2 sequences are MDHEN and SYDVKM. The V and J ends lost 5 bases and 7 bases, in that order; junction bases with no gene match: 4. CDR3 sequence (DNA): TGTGCCAGCAGTCGAGGGACTAGCGGGAGAAATGAGCAGTTCTTC. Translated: CASSRGTSGRNEQFF.

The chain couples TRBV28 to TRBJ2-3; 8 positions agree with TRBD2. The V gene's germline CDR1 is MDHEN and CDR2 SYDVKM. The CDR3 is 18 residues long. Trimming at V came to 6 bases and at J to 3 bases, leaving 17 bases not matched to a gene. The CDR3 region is CASSRPSGSTRGTDTQYF. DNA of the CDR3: TGTGCCAGCAGCAGACCCAGCGGGAGTACGAGGGGAACAGATACGCAGTATTTT.

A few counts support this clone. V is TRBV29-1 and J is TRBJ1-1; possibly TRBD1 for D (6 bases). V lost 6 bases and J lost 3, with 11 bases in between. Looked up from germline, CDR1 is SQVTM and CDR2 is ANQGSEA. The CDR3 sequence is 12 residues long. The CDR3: CSVFRGDTEAFF. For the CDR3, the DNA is TGCAGCGTATTCAGGGGTGACACTGAAGCTTTCTTT.

CDR3 sequence (DNA): TGTGCCAGCAGTTCACACCGGGTACACAATGAGCAGTTCTTC. Translated, it gives CASSSHRVHNEQFF. The chain employs TRBV27 and TRBJ2-1; D gene unclear. The CDR3 has 14 amino acids. V was pared by 4 bases and J by 5 bases, with 12 bases between. Germline V CDR1 and CDR2: MNHEY, SMNVEV (reference sequence).

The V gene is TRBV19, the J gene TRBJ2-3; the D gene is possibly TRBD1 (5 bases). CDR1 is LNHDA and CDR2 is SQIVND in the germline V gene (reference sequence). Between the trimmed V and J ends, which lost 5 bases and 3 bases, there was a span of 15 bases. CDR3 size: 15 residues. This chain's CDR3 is CASSRTGLRTDTQYF. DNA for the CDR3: TGTGCCAGTAGTCGCACAGGTTTGCGAACAGATACGCAGTATTTT.

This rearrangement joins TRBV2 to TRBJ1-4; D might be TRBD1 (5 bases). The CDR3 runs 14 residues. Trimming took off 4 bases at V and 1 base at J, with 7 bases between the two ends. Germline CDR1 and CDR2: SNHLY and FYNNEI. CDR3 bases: TGTGCCAGCAGTGTTAGGGGAACTAATGAAAAACTGTTTTTT. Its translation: CASSVRGTNEKLFF.

DNA for the CDR3: TGTGCCAGCAGCTATCAAACTGGGGGGAGCTCCTACAATGAGCAGTTCTTC. Amino acids: CASSYQTGGSSYNEQFF. The J gene is TRBJ2-1, the V gene TRBV7-2; a weak D match, TRBD2 (6 bases). The germline gives CDR1 SGHTA, CDR2 FQGNSA. Trimming removed 4 bases at V and 0 bases at J, with 16 bases between. The CDR3 runs 17 residues.

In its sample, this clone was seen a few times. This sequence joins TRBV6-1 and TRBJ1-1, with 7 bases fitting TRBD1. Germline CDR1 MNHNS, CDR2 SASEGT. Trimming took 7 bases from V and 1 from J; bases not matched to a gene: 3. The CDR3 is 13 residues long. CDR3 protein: CASKTGRNTEAFF. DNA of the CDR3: TGTGCCAGCAAGACAGGGAGGAACACTGAAGCTTTCTTT.

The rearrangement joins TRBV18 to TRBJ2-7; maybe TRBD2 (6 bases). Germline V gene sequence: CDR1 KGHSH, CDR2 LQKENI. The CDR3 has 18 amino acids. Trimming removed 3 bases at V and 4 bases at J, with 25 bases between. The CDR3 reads CASSPILGRYGGVYEQYF. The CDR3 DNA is TGTGCCAGCTCACCGATCTTGGGGCGCTACGGCGGGGTATACGAGCAGTACTTC.

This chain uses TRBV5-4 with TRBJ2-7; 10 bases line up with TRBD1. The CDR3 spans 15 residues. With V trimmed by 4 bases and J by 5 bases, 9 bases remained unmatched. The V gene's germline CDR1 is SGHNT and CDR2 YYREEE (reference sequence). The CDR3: CASSGGDRGQDEQYF. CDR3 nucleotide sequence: TGTGCCAGCAGCGGTGGAGACAGGGGGCAAGACGAGCAGTACTTC.

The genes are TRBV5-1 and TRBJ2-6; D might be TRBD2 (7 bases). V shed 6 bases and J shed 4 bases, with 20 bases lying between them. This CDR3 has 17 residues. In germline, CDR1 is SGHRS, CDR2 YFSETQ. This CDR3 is CASTAIGGRTGANVLTF. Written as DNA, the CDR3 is TGCGCCAGCACCGCGATCGGGGGGCGCACCGGGGCCAACGTCCTGACTTTC.

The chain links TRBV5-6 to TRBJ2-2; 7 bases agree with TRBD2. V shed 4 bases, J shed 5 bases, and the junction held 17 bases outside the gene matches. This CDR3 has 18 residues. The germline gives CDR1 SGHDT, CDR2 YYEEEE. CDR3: CASSPTTVGGRDTGELFF. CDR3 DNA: TGTGCCAGCAGCCCGACGACGGTCGGCGGGAGAGATACCGGGGAGCTGTTTTTT.

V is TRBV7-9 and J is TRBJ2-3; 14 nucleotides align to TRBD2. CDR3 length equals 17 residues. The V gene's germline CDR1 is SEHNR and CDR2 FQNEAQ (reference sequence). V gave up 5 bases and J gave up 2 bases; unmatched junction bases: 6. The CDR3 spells CASSPPGLAGVTDTQYF. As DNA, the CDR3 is TGTGCCAGCAGCCCCCCGGGACTAGCGGGGGTCACAGATACGCAGTATTTT. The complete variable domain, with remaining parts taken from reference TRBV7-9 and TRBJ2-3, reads DTGVSQNPRHKITKRGQNVTFRCDPISEHNRLYWYRQTLGQGPEFLTYFQNEAQLEKSRLLSDRFSAERPKGSFSTLEIQRTEQGDSAMYLCASSPPGLAGVTDTQYFGPGTRLTVL.

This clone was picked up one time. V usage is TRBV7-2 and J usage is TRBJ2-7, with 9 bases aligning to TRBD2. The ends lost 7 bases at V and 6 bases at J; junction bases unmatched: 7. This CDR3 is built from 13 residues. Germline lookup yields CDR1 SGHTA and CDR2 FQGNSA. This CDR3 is CASTIAGVGEQYF. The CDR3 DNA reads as TGTGCCAGCACTATAGCGGGAGTAGGCGAGCAGTACTTC.